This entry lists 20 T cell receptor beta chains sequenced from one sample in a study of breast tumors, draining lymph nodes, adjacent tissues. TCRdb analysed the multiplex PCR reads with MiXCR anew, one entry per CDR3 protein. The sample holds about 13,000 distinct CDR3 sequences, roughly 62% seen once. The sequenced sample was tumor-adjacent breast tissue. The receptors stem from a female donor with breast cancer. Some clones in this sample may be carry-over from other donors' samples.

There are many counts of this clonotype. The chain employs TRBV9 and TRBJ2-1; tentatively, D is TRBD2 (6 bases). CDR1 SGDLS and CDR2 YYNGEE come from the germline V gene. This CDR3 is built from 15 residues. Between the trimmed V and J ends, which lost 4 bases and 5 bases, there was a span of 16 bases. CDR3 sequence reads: CASSLWGSGNNEQFF. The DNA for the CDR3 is TGTGCCAGCAGCCTCTGGGGTAGCGGAAACAATGAGCAGTTCTTC. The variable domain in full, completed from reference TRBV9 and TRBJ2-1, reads DSGVTQTPKHLITATGQRVTLRCSPRSGDLSVYWYQQSLDQGLQFLIQYYNGEERAKGNILERFSAQQFPDLHSELNLSSLELGDSALYFCASSLWGSGNNEQFFGPGTRLTVL.

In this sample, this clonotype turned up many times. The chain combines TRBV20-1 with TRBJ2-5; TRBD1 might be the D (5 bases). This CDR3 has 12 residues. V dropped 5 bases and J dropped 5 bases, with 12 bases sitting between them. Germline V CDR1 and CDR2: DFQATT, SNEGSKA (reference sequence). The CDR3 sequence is CSAARDSETQYF. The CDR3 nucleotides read TGCAGTGCTGCCAGGGATTCCGAGACCCAGTACTTC.

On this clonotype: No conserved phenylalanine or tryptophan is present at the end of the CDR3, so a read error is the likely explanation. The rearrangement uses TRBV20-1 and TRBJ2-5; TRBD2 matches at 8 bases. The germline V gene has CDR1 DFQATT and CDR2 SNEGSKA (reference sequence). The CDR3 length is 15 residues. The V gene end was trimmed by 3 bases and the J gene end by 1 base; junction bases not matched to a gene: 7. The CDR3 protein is CSASRDSGTQETQYS. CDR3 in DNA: TGCAGTGCTAGTCGAGATAGCGGGACCCAAGAGACCCAGTACTCC.

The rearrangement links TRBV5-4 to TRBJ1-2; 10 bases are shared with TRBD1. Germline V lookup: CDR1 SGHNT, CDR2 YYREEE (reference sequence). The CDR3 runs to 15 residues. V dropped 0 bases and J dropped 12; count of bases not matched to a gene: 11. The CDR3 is CASSLETGGSKIDTF. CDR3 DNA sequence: TGTGCCAGCAGCTTGGAGACAGGGGGCTCGAAGATAGACACCTTC. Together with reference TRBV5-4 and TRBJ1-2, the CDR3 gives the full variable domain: ETGVTQSPTHLIKTRGQQVTLRCSSQSGHNTVSWYQQALGQGPQFIFQYYREEENGRGNFPPRFSGLQFPNYSSELNVNALELDDSALYLCASSLETGGSKIDTFGSGTRLTVV.

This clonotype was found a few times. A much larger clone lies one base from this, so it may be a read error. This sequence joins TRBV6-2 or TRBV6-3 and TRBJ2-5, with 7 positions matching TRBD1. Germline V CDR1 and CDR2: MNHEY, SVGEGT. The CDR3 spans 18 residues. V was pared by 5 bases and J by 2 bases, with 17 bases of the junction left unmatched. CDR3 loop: CASSHPRGNRGKQETQYF. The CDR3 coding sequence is TGTGCCAGCAGTCACCCACGAGGAAACAGGGGAAAACAAGAGACCCAGTACTTC.

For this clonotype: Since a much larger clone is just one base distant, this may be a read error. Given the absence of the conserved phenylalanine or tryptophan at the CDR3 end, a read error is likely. For the CDR3, the DNA is TGTGCCACCAGCCCTGCGGCGGGGATCACAGATACGCAGTATGTT. It codes for CATSPAAGITDTQYV. The chain couples TRBV24-1 to TRBJ2-3; perhaps TRBD2 as D (6 bases). With 7 bases removed from V and 2 bases from J, the gap between germline ends came to 15 bases. This CDR3 contains 15 residues. CDR1 and CDR2 (germline): KGHDR, SFDVKD.

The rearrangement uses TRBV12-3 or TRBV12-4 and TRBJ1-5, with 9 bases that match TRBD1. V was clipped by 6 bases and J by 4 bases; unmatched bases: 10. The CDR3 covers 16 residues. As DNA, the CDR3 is TGTGCCAGCAGCCTGTGGACAGGGGCCACGAATCAGCCCCAGCATTTT. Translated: CASSLWTGATNQPQHF.

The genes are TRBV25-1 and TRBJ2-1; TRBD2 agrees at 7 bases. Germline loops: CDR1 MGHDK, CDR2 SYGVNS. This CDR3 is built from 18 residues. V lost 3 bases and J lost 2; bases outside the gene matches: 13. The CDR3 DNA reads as TGTGCCAGCAGTGATCTCCCATTGGAGCGGGAAACCTACAATGAGCAGTTCTTC. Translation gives CASSDLPLERETYNEQFF. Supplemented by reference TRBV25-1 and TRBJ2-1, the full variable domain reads EADIYQTPRYLVIGTGKKITLECSQTMGHDKMYWYQQDPGMELHLIHYSYGVNSTEKGDLSSESTVSRIRTEHFPLTLESARPSHTSQYLCASSDLPLERETYNEQFFGPGTRLTVL.

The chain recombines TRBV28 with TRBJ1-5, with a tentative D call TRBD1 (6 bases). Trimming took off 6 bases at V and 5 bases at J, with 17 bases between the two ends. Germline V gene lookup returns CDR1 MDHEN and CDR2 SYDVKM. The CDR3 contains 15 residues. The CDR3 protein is CASREQGDWHQPQHF. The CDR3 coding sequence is TGTGCCAGCAGGGAACAGGGAGATTGGCATCAGCCCCAGCATTTT.

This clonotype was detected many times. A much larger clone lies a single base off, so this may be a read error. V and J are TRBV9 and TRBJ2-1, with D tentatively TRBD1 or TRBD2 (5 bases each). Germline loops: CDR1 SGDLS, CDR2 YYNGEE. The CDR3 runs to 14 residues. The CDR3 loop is CASSPRPLGDEQSF. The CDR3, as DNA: TGTGCCAGCAGCCCCCGTCCCCTGGGGGATGAGCAGTCCTTC.

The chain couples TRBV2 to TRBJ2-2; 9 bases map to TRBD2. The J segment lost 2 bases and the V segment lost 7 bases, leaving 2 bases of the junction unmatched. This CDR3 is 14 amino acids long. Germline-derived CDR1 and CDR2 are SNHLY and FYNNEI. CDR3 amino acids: CASIAGANTGELFF. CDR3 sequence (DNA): TGTGCCAGCATAGCGGGGGCTAACACCGGGGAGCTGTTTTTT.

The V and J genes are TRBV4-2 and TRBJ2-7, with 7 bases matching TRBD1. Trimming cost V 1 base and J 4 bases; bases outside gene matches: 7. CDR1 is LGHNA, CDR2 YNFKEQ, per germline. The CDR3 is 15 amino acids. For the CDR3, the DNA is TGTGCCAGCAGCCAAGTCCCACAGGGGAGTTACGAGCAGTACTTC. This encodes CASSQVPQGSYEQYF.

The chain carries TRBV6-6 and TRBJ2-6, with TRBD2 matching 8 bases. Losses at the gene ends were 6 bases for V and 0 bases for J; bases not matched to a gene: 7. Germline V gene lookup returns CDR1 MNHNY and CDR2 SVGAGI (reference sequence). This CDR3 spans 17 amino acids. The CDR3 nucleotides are TGTGCCAGCAGGCCCCCGGGAGGGCTCTCTGGGGCCAACGTCCTGACTTTC. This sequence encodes CASRPPGGLSGANVLTF.

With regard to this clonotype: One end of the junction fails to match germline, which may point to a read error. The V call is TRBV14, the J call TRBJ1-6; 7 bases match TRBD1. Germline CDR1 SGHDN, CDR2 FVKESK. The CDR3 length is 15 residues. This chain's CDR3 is CASSRGQGGNSPPRF. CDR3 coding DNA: TGTGCCAGCAGCCGAGGGCAGGGGGGTAATTCACCCCCCCGCTTT.

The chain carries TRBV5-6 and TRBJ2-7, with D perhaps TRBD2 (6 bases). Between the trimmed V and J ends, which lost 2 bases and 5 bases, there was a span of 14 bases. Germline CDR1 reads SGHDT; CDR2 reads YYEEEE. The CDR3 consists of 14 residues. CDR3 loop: CASSFRRGANEQYF. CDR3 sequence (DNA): TGTGCCAGCAGCTTCCGGCGCGGGGCCAACGAGCAGTACTTC.

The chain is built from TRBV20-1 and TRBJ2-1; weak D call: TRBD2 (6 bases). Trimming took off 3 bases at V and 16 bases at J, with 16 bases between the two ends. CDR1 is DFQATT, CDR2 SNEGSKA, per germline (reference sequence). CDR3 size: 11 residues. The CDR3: CSARRLGPKFF. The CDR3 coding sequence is TGCAGTGCTAGGCGACTAGGGCCCAAATTCTTC.

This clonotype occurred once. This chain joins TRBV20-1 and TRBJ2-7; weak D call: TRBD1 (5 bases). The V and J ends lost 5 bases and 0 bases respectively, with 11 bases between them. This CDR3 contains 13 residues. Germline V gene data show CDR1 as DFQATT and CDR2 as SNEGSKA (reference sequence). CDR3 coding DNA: TGCAGTGCTCCCCGACAGACCTCCTACGAGCAGTACTTC. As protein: CSAPRQTSYEQYF.

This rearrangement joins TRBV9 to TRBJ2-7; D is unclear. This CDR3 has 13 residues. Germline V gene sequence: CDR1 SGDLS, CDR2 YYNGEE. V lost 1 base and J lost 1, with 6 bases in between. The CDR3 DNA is TGTGCCAGCAGCGTAAATGTTTCCTACGAGCAGTACTTC. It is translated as CASSVNVSYEQYF. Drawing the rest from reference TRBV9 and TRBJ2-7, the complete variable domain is DSGVTQTPKHLITATGQRVTLRCSPRSGDLSVYWYQQSLDQGLQFLIQYYNGEERAKGNILERFSAQQFPDLHSELNLSSLELGDSALYFCASSVNVSYEQYFGPGTRLTVT.

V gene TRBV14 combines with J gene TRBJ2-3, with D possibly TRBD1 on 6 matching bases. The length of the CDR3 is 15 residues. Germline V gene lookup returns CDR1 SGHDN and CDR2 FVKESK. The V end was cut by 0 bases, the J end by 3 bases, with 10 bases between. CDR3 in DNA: TGTGCCAGCAGCCAAGACAGGGGAAGGACAGATACGCAGTATTTT. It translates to CASSQDRGRTDTQYF.

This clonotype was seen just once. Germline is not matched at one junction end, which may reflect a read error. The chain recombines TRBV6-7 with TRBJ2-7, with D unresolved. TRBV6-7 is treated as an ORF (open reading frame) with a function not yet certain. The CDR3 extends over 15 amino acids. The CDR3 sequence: CACSPGEEHLNEQYF. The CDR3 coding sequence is TGTGCCTGCAGTCCAGGCGAGGAACACCTTAACGAGCAGTACTTC.